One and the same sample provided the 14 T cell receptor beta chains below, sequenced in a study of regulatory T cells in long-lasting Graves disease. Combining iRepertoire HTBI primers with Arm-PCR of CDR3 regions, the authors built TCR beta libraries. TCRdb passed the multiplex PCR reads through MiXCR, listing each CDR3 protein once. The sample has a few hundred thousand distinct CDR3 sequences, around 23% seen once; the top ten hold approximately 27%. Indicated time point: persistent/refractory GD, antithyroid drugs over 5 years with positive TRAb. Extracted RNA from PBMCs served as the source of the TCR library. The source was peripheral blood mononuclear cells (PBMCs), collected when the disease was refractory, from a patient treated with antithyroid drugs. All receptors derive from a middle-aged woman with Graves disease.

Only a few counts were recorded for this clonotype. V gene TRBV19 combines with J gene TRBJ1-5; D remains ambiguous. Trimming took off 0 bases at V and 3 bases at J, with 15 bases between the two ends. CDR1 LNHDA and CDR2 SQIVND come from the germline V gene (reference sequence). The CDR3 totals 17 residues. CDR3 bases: TGTGCCAGTAGTATAGATCTAAATCTGGGCATCAATCAGCCCCAGCATTTT. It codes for CASSIDLNLGINQPQHF.

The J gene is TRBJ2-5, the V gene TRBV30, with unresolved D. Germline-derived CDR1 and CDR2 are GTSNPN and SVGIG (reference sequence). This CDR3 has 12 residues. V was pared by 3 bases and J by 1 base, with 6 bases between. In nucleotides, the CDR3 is TGTGCCTGGAGGCCCTCCCAAGAGACCCAGTACTTC. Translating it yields CAWRPSQETQYF.

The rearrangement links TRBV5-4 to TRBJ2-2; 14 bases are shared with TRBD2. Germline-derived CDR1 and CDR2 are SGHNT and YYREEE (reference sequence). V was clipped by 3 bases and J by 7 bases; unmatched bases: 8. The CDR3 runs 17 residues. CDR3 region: CASSSGLAGAQGGELFF. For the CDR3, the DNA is TGTGCCAGCAGCTCGGGACTAGCGGGAGCCCAGGGCGGGGAGCTGTTTTTT.

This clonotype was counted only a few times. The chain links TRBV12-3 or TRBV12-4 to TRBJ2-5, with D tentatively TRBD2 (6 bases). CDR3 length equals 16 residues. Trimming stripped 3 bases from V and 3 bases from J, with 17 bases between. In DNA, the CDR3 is TGTGCCAGCAGTTTTTATGGGACTGGGTTGAAAGAGACCCAGTACTTC. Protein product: CASSFYGTGLKETQYF.

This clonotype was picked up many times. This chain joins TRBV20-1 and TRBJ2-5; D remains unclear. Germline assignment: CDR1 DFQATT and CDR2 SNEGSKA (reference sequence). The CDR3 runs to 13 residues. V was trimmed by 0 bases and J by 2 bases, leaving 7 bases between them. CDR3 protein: CSARDHRQETQYF. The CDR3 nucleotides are TGCAGTGCTAGAGATCACAGACAAGAGACCCAGTACTTC.

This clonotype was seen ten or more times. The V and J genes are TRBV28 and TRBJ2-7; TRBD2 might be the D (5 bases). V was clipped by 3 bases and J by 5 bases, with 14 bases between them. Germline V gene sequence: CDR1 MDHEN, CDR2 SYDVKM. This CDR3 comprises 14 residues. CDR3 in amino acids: CASSFRWESHEQYF. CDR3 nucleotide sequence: TGTGCCAGCAGTTTTCGGTGGGAGAGCCACGAGCAGTACTTC.

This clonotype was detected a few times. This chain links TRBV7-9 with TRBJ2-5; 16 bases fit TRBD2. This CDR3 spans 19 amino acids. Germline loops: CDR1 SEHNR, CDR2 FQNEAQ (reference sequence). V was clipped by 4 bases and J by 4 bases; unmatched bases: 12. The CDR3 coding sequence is TGTGCCAGCAGCTCCACCCCTCCGGGACTAGCGGGAGGGCGAGAGACCCAGTACTTC. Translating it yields CASSSTPPGLAGGRETQYF.

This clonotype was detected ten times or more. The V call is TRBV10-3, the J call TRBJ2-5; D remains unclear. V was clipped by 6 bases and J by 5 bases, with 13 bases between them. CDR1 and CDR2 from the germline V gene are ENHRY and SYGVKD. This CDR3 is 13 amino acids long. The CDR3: CAISDLQGETQYF. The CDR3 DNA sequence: TGTGCCATCAGCGATCTCCAAGGGGAGACCCAGTACTTC.

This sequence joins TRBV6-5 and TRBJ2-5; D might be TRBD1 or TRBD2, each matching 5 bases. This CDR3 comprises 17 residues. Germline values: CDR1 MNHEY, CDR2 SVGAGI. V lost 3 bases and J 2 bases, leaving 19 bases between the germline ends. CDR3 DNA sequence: TGTGCCAGCAGTTATCCTCCGGGACCCCGTCCTCAAGAGACCCAGTACTTC. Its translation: CASSYPPGPRPQETQYF.

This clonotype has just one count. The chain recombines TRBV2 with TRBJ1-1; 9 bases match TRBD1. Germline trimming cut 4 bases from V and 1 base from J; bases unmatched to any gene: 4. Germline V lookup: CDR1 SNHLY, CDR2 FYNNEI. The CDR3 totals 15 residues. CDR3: CASSALGQGNTEAFF. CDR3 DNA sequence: TGTGCCAGCAGTGCACTGGGACAGGGGAACACTGAAGCTTTCTTT.

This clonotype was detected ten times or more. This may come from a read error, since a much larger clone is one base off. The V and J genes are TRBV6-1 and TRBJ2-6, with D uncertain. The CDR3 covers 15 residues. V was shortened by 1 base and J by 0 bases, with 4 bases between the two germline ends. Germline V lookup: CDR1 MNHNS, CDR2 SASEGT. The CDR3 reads CASSEDNSGANVLTF. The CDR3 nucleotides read TGTGCCAGCAGTGAAGACAACTCTGGGGCCAACGTCCTGACTTTC.

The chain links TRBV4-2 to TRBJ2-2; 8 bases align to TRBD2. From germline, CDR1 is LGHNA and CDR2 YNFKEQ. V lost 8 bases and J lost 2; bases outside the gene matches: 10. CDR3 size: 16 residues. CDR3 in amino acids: CASGEGGLVNTGELFF. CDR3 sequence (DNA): TGTGCCAGCGGCGAAGGGGGACTAGTTAACACCGGGGAGCTGTTTTTT.

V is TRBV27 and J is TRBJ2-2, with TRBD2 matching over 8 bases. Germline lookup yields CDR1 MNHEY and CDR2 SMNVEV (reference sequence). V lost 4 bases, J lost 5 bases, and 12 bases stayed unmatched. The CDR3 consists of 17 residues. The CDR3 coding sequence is TGTGCCAGCAGTTCGGGACTAGGGGGGTTGGGAACCGGGGAGCTGTTTTTT. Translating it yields CASSSGLGGLGTGELFF.

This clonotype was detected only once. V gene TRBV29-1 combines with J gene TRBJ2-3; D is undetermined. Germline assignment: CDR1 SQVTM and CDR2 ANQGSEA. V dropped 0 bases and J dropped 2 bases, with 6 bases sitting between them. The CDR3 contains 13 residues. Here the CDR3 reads CSVEEGNTDTQYF. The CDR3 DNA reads TGCAGCGTTGAAGAGGGGAACACAGATACGCAGTATTTT.